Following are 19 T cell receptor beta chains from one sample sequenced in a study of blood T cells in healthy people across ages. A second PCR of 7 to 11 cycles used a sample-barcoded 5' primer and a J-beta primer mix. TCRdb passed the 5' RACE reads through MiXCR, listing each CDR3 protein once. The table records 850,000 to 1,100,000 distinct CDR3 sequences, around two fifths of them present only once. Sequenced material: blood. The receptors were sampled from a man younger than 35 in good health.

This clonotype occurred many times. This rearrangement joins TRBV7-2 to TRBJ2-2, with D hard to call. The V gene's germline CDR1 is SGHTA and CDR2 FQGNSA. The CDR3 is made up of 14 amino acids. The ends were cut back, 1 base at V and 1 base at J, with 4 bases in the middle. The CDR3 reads CASSLEVNTGELFF. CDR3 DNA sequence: TGTGCCAGCAGCTTAGAAGTGAACACCGGGGAGCTGTTTTTT.

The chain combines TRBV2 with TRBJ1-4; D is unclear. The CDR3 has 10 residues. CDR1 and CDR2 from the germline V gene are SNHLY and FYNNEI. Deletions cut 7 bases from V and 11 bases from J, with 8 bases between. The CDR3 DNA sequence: TGTGCCAGCAAAGGTCTTAAACTGTTTTTT. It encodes CASKGLKLFF.

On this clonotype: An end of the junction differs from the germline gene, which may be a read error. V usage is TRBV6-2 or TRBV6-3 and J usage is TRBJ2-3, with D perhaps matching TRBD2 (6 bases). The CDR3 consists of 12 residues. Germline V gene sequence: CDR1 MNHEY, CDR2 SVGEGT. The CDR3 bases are TGTGCCAGCAGCACTAGCCGGGATACGCGGTATTTT. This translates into CASSTSRDTRYF.

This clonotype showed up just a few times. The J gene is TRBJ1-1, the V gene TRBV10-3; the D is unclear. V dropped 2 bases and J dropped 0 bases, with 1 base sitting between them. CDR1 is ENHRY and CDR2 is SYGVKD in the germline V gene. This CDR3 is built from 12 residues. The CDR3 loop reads CAISEVNTEAFF. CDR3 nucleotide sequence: TGTGCCATCAGTGAGGTGAACACTGAAGCTTTCTTT.

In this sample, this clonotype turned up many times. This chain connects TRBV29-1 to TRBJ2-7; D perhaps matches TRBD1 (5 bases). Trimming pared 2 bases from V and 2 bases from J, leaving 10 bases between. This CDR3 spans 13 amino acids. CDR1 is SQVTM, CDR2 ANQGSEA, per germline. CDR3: CSVEKGSPYEQYF. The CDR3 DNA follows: TGCAGCGTTGAAAAGGGGTCACCCTACGAGCAGTACTTC.

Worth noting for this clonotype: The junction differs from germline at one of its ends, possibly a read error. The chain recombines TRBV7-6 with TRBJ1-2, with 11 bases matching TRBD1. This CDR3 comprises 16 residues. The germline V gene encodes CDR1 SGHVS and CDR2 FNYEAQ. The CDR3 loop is CASSFLRTGGSYGHTF. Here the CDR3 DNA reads TGTGCCAGCAGCTTCCTAAGGACAGGGGGCAGCTATGGCCACACCTTC.

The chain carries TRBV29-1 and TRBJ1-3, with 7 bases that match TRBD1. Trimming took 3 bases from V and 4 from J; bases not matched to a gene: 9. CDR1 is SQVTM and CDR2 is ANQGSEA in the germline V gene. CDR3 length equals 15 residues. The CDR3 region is CSVETGRSQGNTIYF. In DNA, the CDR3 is TGCAGCGTTGAGACAGGGAGGTCGCAAGGAAACACCATATATTTT.

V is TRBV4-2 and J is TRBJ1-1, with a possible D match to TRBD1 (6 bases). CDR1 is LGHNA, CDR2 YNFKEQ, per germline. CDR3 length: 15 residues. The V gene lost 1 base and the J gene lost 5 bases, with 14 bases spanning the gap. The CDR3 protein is CASSQADGGRTEAFF. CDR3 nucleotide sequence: TGTGCCAGCAGCCAAGCCGACGGGGGGCGGACTGAAGCTTTCTTT.

CDR3 nucleotide sequence: TGCAGTGCTAGAATAGGGACTCAAAACACTGAAGCTTTCTTT. Protein: CSARIGTQNTEAFF. The rearrangement links TRBV20-1 to TRBJ1-1; perhaps TRBD1 as D (5 bases). This CDR3 contains 14 residues. Between the trimmed V and J ends, which lost 2 bases and 2 bases, there was a span of 12 bases. CDR1 and CDR2 from the germline V gene are DFQATT and SNEGSKA (reference sequence).

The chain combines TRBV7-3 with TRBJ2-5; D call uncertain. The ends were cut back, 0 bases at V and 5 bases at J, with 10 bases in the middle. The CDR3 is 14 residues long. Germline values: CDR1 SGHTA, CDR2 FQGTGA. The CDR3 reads CASSLTGSDETQYF. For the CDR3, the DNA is TGTGCCAGCAGCTTAACAGGGTCTGATGAGACCCAGTACTTC. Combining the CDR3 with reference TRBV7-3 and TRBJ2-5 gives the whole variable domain GAGVSQTPSNKVTEKGKYVELRCDPISGHTALYWYRQSLGQGPEFLIYFQGTGAADDSGLPNDRFFAVRPEGSVSTLKIQRTERGDSAVYLCASSLTGSDETQYFGPGTRLLVL.

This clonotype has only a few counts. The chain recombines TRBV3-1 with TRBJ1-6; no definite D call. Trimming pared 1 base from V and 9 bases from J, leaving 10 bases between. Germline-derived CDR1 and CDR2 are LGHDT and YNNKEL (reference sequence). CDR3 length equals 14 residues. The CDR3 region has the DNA TGTGCCAGCAGCCAAGGGGAGTACGGTTCACCCCTCCACTTT. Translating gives CASSQGEYGSPLHF.

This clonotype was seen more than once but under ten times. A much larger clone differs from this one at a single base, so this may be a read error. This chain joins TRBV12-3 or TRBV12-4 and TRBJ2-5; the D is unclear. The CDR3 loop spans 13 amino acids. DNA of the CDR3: TGTGCCAGCAGTGTAGCCTTCCAAGAGACCCAGTACTTC. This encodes CASSVAFQETQYF.

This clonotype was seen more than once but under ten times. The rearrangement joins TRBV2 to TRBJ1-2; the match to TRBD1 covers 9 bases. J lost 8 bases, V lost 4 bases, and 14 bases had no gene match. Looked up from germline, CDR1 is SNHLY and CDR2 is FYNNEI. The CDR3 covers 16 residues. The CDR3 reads CASSGTGTGLGSGYTF. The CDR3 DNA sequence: TGTGCCAGCAGTGGTACTGGGACAGGGCTCGGTTCCGGCTACACCTTC.

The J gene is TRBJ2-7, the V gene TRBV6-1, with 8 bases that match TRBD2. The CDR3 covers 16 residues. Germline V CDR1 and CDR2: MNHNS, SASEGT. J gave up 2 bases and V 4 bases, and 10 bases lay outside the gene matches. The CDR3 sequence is CASSGPSGGLTYEQYF. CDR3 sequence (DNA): TGTGCCAGCAGTGGCCCGAGCGGGGGCCTTACCTACGAGCAGTACTTC.

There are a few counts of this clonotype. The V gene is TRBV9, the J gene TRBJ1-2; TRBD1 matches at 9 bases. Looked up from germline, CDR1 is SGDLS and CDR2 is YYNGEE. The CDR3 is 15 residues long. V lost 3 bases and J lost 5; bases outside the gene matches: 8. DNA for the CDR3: TGTGCCAGCAGCGCGACACAGGGGGCTCTTTATGGCTACACCTTC. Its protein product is CASSATQGALYGYTF.

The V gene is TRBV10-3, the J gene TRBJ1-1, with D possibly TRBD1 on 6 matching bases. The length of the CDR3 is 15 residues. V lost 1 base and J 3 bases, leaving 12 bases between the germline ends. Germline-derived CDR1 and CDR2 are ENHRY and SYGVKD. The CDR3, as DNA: TGTGCCATCAGTGAGTTACAGGGACGGGACACTGAAGCTTTCTTT. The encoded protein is CAISELQGRDTEAFF.

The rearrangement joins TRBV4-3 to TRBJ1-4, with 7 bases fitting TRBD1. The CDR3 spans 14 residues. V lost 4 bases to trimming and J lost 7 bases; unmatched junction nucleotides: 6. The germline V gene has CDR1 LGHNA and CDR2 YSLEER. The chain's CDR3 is CASSPGQQSEKLFF. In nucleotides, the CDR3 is TGCGCCAGCAGCCCGGGACAGCAGAGTGAAAAACTGTTTTTT.

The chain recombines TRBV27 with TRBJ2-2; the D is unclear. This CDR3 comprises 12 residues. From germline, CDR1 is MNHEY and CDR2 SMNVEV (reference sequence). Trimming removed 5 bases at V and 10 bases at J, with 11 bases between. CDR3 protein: CASSPSSLELFF. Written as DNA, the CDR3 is TGTGCCAGCAGTCCCTCCTCGTTGGAGCTGTTTTTT.

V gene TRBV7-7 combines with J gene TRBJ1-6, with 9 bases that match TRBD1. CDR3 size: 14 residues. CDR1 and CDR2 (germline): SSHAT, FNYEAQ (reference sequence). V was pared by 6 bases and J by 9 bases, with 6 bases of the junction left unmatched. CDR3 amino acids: CASSPGQGGSPLHF. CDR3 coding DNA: TGTGCCAGCAGTCCGGGACAGGGAGGTTCACCCCTCCACTTT.